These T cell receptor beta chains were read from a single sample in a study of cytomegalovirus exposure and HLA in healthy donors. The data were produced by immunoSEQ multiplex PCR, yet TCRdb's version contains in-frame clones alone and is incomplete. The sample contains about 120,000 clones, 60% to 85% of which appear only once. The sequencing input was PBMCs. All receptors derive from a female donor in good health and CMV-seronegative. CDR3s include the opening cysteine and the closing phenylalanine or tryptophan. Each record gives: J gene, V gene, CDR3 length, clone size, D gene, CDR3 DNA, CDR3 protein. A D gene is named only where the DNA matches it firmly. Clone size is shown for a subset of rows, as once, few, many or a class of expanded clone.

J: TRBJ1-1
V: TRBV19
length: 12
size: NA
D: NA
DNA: TGTGCCAGTAGTATAGGGGCTACTGAAGCTTTCTTT
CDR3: CASSIGATEAFF

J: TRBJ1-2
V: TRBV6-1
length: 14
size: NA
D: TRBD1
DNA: TGTGCCAGCAGAAAGCCAGGGGGCGATAGGGGCTACACCTTC
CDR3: CASRKPGGDRGYTF

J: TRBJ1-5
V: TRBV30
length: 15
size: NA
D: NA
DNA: TGTGCCTGGAGTGTTGGGACATATACGGATCAGCCCCAGCATTTT
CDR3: CAWSVGTYTDQPQHF

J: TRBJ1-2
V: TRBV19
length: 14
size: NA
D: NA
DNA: TGTGCCAGTAGTAACCCCGGGAGGGTCCGCGGCTACACCTTC
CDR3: CASSNPGRVRGYTF

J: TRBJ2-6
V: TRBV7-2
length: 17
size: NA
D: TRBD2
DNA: TGTGCCAGCAGCACCAGCGGGGGGTCTTTCGGGGCCAACGTCCTGACTTTC
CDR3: CASSTSGGSFGANVLTF

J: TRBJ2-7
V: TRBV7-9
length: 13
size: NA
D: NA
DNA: TGTTTTTTCAAGCAGAAGGCGGCATACGAGCAGTACTTC
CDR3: CFFKQKAAYEQYF

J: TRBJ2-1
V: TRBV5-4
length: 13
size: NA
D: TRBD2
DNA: TGTGCCATCCGGGGGGGGAATATCAATGAGCAGTTCTTC
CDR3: CAIRGGNINEQFF

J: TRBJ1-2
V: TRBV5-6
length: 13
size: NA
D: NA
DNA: TGTGCCAGCAGCCAATTCGAGGGCTATGGCTACACCTTC
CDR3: CASSQFEGYGYTF

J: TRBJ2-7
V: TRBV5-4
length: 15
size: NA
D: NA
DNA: TGTGCCAGCAGCTTAGGGGCAGGAGCAACCTACGAGCAGTACTTC
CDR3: CASSLGAGATYEQYF

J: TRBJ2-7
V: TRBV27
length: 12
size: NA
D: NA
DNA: TGTGCCACCCAGGGGCAGACCCCCGAGCAGTACTTC
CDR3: CATQGQTPEQYF

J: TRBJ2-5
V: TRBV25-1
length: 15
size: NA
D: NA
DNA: TGTGCCAGCAGTGAATTTAGGACAGCTAAAGAGACCCAGTACTTC
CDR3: CASSEFRTAKETQYF

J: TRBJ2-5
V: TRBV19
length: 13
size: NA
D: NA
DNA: TGTGCCAGTAGTAATGTCGAGGTAGAGACCCAGTACTTC
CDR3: CASSNVEVETQYF

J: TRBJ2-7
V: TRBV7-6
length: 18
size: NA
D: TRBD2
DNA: TGTGCCAGCAGCCAAGGGCTAGCGGGGGGCAGTTCCCTTACCGAGCAGTACTTC
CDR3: CASSQGLAGGSSLTEQYF

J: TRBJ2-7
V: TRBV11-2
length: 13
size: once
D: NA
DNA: TGTGCCAGCAGCTTGGGCCAGGGTCGGTTGAGGTACTTC
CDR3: CASSLGQGRLRYF

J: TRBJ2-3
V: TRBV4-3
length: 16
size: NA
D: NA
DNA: TGCGCCAGCAGCCAAGTGCGACTAACCCTCACAGATACGCAGTATTTT
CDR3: CASSQVRLTLTDTQYF

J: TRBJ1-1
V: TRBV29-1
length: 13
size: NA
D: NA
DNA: TGCAGCGTTGACCCCAGGGCGAACACTGAAGCTTTCTTT
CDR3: CSVDPRANTEAFF

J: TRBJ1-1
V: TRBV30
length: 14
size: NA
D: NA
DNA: TGTGCCTGGAACAAGGCGGGGCGAAGGTCTGAAGCTTTCTTT
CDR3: CAWNKAGRRSEAFF

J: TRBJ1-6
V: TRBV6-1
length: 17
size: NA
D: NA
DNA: TGTGCCAGCAGTGAATCCCCCACTACCTCCTATAATTCACCCCTCCACTTT
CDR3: CASSESPTTSYNSPLHF

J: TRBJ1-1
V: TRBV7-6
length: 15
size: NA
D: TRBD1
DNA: TGTGCCAGCAGCTTAGGAGGTACAGGGGGCACTGAAGCTTTCTTT
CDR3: CASSLGGTGGTEAFF

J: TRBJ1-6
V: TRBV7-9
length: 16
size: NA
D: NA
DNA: TGTGCCAGCACCAGTAGGGTACAGGGAGTTCATCCACCCCTCCACTTT
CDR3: CASTSRVQGVHPPLHF

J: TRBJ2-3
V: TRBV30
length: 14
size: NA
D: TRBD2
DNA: TGTGCCTCAGCGACTAGCGGGGGTTCAGATACGCAGTATTTT
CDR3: CASATSGGSDTQYF

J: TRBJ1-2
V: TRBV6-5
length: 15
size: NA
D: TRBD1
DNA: TGTGCCAGCAGTTCAAGCCTACAGGGGGTCAGGGGCTACACCTTC
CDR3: CASSSSLQGVRGYTF

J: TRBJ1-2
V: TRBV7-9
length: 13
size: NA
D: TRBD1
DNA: TGTGCCAGCAGCCGGGACAGGGGTCTTGGCTACACCTTC
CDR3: CASSRDRGLGYTF

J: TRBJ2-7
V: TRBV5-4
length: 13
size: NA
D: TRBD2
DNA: TGTGCCAGCAGCGATACTAGCGTCAACGAGCAGTACTTC
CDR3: CASSDTSVNEQYF

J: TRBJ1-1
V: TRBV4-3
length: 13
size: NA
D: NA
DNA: TGCGCCAGCAGCCAAGGGAGATTGGTTCCCTTTGTTTTT
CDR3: CASSQGRLVPFVF

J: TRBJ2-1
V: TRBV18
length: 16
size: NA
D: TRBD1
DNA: TGTGCCAGCTCACGCCAAGCCGGGACAGGGGCAAATGAGCAGTTCTTC
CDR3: CASSRQAGTGANEQFF

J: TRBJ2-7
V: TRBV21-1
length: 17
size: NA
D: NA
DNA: TGTGCCAGCAGCAAAAAAGGAGACGGACAGGACCGGTACGAGCAGTACTTC
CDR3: CASSKKGDGQDRYEQYF

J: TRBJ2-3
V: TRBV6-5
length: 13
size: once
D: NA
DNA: TGTGCCAGCAGTTACGGCCGGGGGGATACGCAGTATTTT
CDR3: CASSYGRGDTQYF

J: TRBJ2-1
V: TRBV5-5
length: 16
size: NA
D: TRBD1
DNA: TGTGCCAGCAGCTTGTTGACTGGGACAGTAAACAATGAGCAGTTCTTC
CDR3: CASSLLTGTVNNEQFF

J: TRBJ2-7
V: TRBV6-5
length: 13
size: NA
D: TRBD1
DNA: TGTGCCAGCAGCACCGACAGGGGCTACGAGCAGTACTTC
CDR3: CASSTDRGYEQYF

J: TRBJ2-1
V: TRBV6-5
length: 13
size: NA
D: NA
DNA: TGTGCCAGCAGCGAGCTATCCATCGATGAGCAGTTCTTC
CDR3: CASSELSIDEQFF

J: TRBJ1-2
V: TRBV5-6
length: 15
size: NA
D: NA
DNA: TGTGCCAGCAGCTCGGTGCAGGGTTCCAACTATGGCTACACCTTC
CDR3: CASSSVQGSNYGYTF

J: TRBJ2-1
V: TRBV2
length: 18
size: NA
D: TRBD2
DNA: TGTGCCAGCAGGGGGGGACTAGCGGGGGTCTATGGGGGGGATGAGCAGTTCTTC
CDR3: CASRGGLAGVYGGDEQFF

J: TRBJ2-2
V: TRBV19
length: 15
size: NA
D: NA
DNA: TGTGCCAGTAGTCCTCACCCCGCCGGGGCCGGGGAGCTGTTTTTT
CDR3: CASSPHPAGAGELFF

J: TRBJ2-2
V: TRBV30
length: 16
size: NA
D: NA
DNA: TGTGCCTGGAGCAAAGTGGGAGGAGGAGGTCTCGGGGAGCTGTTTTTT
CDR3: CAWSKVGGGGLGELFF

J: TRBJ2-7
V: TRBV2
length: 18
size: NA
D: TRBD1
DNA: TGTGCCAGCAGTGTCCCGAGACAAACAGGGGGTAATTCCTACGAGCAGTACTTC
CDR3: CASSVPRQTGGNSYEQYF

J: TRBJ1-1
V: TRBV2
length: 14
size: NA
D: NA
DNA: TGTGCCAGCAGCCCAAACGGGAAGCACACTGAAGCTTTCTTT
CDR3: CASSPNGKHTEAFF

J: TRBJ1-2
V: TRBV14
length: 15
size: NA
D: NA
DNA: TGTGCCAGCAGCCCCGGACAGTCACTTCTATATGGCTACACCTTC
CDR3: CASSPGQSLLYGYTF

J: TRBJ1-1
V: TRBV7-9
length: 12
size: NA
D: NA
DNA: TGTGCCAGCAGCGCCCTAGGGGTCGGAGCTTTCTTT
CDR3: CASSALGVGAFF

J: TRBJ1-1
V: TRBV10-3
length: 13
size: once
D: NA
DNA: TGTGCCATCAGTAACAGGGATATCTCTGAAGCTTTCTTT
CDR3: CAISNRDISEAFF

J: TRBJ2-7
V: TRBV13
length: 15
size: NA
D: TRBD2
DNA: TGTGCCAGCAGCTTCCAAGCGGGGGGCAACTACGAGCAGTACTTC
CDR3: CASSFQAGGNYEQYF

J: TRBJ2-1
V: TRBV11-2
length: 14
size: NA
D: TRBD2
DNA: TGTGCCAGCAGCTCAACCGGGGGGGGCAATGAGCAGTTCTTC
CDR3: CASSSTGGGNEQFF